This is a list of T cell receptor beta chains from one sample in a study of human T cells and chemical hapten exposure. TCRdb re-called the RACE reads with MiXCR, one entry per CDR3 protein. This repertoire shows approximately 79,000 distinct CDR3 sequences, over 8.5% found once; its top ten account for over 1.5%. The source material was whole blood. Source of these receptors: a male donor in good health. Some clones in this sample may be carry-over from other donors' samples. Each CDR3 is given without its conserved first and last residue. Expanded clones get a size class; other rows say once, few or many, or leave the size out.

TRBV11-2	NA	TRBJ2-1	ASTPAPGLAGHGEQF
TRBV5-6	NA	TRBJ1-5	ASSLAGGQPQH
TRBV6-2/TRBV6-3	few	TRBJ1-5	ASQDRISNQPQH
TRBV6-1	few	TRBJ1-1	ASRGSPMSDTEAF
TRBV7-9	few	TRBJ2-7	ASSLTAITGAYEQY
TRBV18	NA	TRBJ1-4	ASSPRQGKLF
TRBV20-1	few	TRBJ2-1	SARSLSGVVQF
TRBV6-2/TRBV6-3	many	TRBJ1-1	ASSYMGNTEAF
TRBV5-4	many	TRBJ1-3	ASSLEATSGNTIY
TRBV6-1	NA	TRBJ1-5	ASRLDRGDSNQPQH
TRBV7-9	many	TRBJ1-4	ASSHKRQGAFNEKLF
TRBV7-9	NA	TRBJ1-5	ASSGEGADQPQH
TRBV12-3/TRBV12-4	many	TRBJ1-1	ASSLGSEAF
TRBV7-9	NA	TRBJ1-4	ASSSELPGKKLF
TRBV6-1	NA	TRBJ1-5	ASSEVDASNQPQH
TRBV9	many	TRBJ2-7	ASSEYPGTVYEQY
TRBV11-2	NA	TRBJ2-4	ASSLPGQLAKNIQY
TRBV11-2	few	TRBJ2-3	ASSPLTGRDTQY
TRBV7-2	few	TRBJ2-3	ASSLLSDTQY
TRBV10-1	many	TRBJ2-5	ASSRDPWETQY
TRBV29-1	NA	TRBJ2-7	SVAVTSGEQY
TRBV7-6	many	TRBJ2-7	ASSPGLAGGPYH
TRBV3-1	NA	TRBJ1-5	ASSQEPRRPQH
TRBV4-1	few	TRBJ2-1	ASSRSPPEGSGTYNEQF
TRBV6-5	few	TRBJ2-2	ASRQTGELF
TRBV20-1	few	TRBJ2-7	SARSFSSYEQY
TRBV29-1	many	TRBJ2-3	SASGGADTQY
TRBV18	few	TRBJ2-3	ASSWTGPSADTQY
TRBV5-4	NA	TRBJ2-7	ASSLREAAYEQY
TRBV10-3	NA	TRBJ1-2	AISTGPYGYT
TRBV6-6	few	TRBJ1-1	ASSYLTKGTEAF
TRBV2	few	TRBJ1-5	ASSPPDPNQPQH
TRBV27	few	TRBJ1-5	ASSLSVYNQPQH
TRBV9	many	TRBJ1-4	ASSVRGVDANEKLF
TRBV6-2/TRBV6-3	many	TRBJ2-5	ASSYSESGLETQY
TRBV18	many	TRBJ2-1	ASSPRQGDEQF
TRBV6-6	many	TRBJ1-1	ASSPGQGEFTEAF
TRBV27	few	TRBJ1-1	ASKTGLNTEAF
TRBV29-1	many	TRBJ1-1	SVPRDTEAF
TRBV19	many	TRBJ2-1	ASWSSGASYNEQF
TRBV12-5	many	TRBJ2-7	ASGWTGDSYEQY
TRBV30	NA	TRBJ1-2	AWSAANYGYT
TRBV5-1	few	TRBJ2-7	ASSLAPQGAGRGEQY
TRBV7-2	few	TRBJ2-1	ASSATSGVYNEQF
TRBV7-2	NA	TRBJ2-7	ASSTGAVGSSYEQY
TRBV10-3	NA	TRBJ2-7	AISADLRGFDEQY
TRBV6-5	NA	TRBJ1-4	ASSTRGSGGEKLF
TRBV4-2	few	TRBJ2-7	ASSQELAGAGEQY
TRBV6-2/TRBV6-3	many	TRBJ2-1	ASSARQGFYNEQF